These 7 T cell receptor beta chains came from one sample sequenced in a study of blood T cell repertoires in COVID-19. TCRdb's table, derived via immunoSEQ multiplex PCR, lists solely in-frame clones and lacks some. Of about 140,000 clones in the sample, roughly 90% were seen once. The source material was peripheral blood. These receptors originate from a man in his forties or fifties with active or convalescent COVID-19.

The chain links TRBV19 to TRBJ1-5, with 7 nucleotides matching TRBD1. V trimming: 1 base; J trimming: 5 bases; junction bases outside the gene matches: 5. CDR1 is LNHDA and CDR2 is SQIVND in the germline V gene (reference sequence). This CDR3 has 15 amino acids. CDR3 protein: CASSIGTGAHQPQHF. In DNA, the CDR3 is TGTGCCAGTAGTATAGGAACAGGGGCCCATCAGCCCCAGCATTTT.

The chain combines TRBV4-2 with TRBJ1-2, with 9 bases lining up with TRBD1. The CDR3 totals 16 residues. The ends lost 0 bases at V and 8 bases at J; junction bases unmatched: 10. In germline, CDR1 is LGHNA, CDR2 YNFKEQ. CDR3 coding DNA: TGTGCCAGCAGCCAAGAGAGGCTAGACAGGGGGAAAGGCTACACCTTC. This sequence encodes CASSQERLDRGKGYTF.

The chain links TRBV28 to TRBJ1-5; 9 nucleotides line up with TRBD1. V was pared by 0 bases and J by 8 bases, with 2 bases of the junction left unmatched. Germline CDR1 reads MDHEN; CDR2 reads SYDVKM. CDR3 size: 14 residues. The chain's CDR3 is CASSLWTGGEPQHF. The CDR3 DNA sequence: TGTGCCAGCAGTTTATGGACAGGGGGGGAGCCCCAGCATTTT.

A single count supports this clone. The chain links TRBV5-1 to TRBJ2-4; 9 nucleotides agree with TRBD1. In germline, CDR1 is SGHRS, CDR2 YFSETQ. The CDR3 contains 14 residues. After removal of 1 base from V and 5 bases from J, the junction contained 1 base not matched to a gene. The CDR3 DNA sequence: TGCGCCAGCAGCTTGACAGGGGGCCAAAACATTCAGTACTTC. Translated: CASSLTGGQNIQYF.

This sequence joins TRBV5-1 and TRBJ1-4; tentative D call: TRBD1 (6 bases). The V end was cut by 5 bases, the J end by 4 bases, with 18 bases between. This CDR3 spans 16 amino acids. The germline V gene encodes CDR1 SGHRS and CDR2 YFSETQ. The CDR3: CASRPYPDSHNEKLFF. The CDR3 DNA reads TGCGCCAGCAGGCCCTACCCGGACAGCCATAATGAAAAACTGTTTTTT.

The chain couples TRBV28 to TRBJ2-3; D may be TRBD1 (6 bases). The CDR3 has 16 residues. Per the germline V gene, CDR1 is MDHEN and CDR2 is SYDVKM. V was clipped by 5 bases and J by 1 base, with 16 bases between them. DNA of the CDR3: TGTGCCAGCAGTCTAGTTTGGACAGATCGCACAGATACGCAGTATTTT. It codes for CASSLVWTDRTDTQYF.

The rearrangement uses TRBV6-5 and TRBJ1-2; 7 nucleotides agree with TRBD1. Germline-derived CDR1 and CDR2 are MNHEY and SVGAGI. With 7 bases clipped from V and 4 bases from J, the junction kept 9 bases outside the gene matches. This CDR3 comprises 14 residues. Written as DNA, the CDR3 is TGTGCCAGCACTCCGGGACAGTTTACCTATGGCTACACCTTC. Its translation is CASTPGQFTYGYTF.